A single sample gave rise to the 23 T cell receptor beta chains below, sequenced in a study of CD8 T cells in Susac syndrome. The RNA input was roughly 0.45 to 1 ug, and it was reverse transcribed with random hexamers. MiXCR was run by TCRdb on the immunoSEQ multiplex PCR reads, yielding one entry per CDR3 protein. The sample shows 300,000 to 350,000 distinct CDR3 sequences, roughly nine tenths of them seen only once. The sequenced sample consisted of CD4+ T cells from PBMCs. These receptors were obtained from a human donor with multiple sclerosis.

The chain is built from TRBV2 and TRBJ2-5; D is ambiguous. The V gene's germline CDR1 is SNHLY and CDR2 FYNNEI. Trimming removed 5 bases from V and 4 bases from J, with 11 bases in between. The CDR3 loop spans 13 amino acids. The CDR3 region is CASSWGLGETQYF. DNA for the CDR3: TGTGCCAGCAGTTGGGGTCTAGGAGAGACCCAGTACTTC.

V and J are TRBV7-2 and TRBJ2-4, with D perhaps matching TRBD1 or TRBD2 (7 bases each). The CDR3 has 16 amino acids. Germline-derived CDR1 and CDR2 are SGHTA and FQGNSA. V was pared by 5 bases and J by 3 bases, with 17 bases between. CDR3 in amino acids: CASSHPQGEGKNIQYF. CDR3 in DNA: TGTGCCAGCAGCCACCCCCAGGGGGAGGGCAAAAACATTCAGTACTTC.

The V call is TRBV20-1, the J call TRBJ2-1; no clear D. Between the trimmed V and J ends, which lost 3 bases and 13 bases, there was a span of 16 bases. The CDR3 loop spans 12 amino acids. Germline CDR1 and CDR2: DFQATT and SNEGSKA (reference sequence). DNA for the CDR3: TGCAGTGCTAGCGTGTCCCAGCTATTCCAGTTCTTC. Protein: CSASVSQLFQFF.

This clonotype was recorded only once. The chain couples TRBV12-3 or TRBV12-4 to TRBJ1-1; D call uncertain. The CDR3 covers 13 residues. V lost 3 bases to trimming and J lost 3 bases, with 8 bases between them. The CDR3 protein is CASSLGPYTEAFF. The DNA for the CDR3 is TGTGCCAGCAGTTTGGGTCCCTACACTGAAGCTTTCTTT.

This chain's CDR3 is CASSLVPGTDTQYF. The CDR3 nucleotides read TGCGCCAGCAGCTTGGTCCCTGGCACAGATACGCAGTATTTT. The genes are TRBV5-1 and TRBJ2-3; D unresolved. V lost 0 bases and J lost 1, with 6 bases in between. The CDR3 spans 14 residues. Germline values: CDR1 SGHRS, CDR2 YFSETQ.

To note about this clonotype: The junction does not match germline at one end; this may be a read error. The rearrangement joins TRBV7-2 to TRBJ2-5, with 9 bases fitting TRBD2. The CDR3 totals 15 residues. Germline V lookup: CDR1 SGHTA, CDR2 FQGNSA. The CDR3, as DNA: TGTGTCAGCACGGAGAGACTAGCGGTACAAGAGACCCAGTACTTC. Translating gives CVSTERLAVQETQYF.

J is TRBJ2-3 and V is TRBV5-1, with D unclear. This CDR3 has 14 residues. In germline, CDR1 is SGHRS, CDR2 YFSETQ. V lost 7 bases to trimming and J lost 6 bases, with 18 bases between them. This CDR3 reads CASFDVSLGDTQYF. Here the CDR3 DNA reads TGCGCCAGCTTTGATGTGAGCTTGGGGGATACGCAGTATTTT.

The count of this clonotype is one. Relative to the germline gene, one junction end is altered; a read error may explain this. The V call is TRBV7-2, the J call TRBJ2-7, with D maybe TRBD2 (5 bases). The CDR3 length is 14 residues. Germline V lookup: CDR1 SGHTA, CDR2 FQGNSA. The DNA for the CDR3 is TGTGCCAGCAGCCCGGGGATTCAGGCCTACGGGCAGTACTTC. Its translation: CASSPGIQAYGQYF.

The chain links TRBV2 to TRBJ2-7; unclear D gene. CDR1 SNHLY and CDR2 FYNNEI come from the germline V gene. CDR3 length: 12 residues. V lost 9 bases, J lost 3 bases, and 12 bases lay in between. DNA of the CDR3: TGTGCCAGTCAACGGCTTGGCTACGAGCAGTACTTC. Translating gives CASQRLGYEQYF.

The V call is TRBV30, the J call TRBJ2-3, with a weak D call TRBD2 (6 bases). From germline, CDR1 is GTSNPN and CDR2 SVGIG (reference sequence). Between the trimmed V and J ends, which lost 1 base and 3 bases, there was a span of 8 bases. The CDR3 consists of 13 residues. CDR3 sequence: CAWSELATDTQYF. The CDR3 bases are TGTGCCTGGAGTGAGCTAGCGACAGATACGCAGTATTTT.

The chain carries TRBV18 and TRBJ2-1; 10 nucleotides line up with TRBD2. Germline loops: CDR1 KGHSH, CDR2 LQKENI. This CDR3 contains 16 residues. Germline trimming cut 4 bases from V and 6 bases from J; bases unmatched to any gene: 9. CDR3 bases: TGTGCCAGCTCACGGTCTGGACTAGCGGACCGCAATGAGCAGTTCTTC. This encodes CASSRSGLADRNEQFF. Using reference TRBV18 and TRBJ2-1 for the parts outside the CDR3, the full variable domain is NAGVMQNPRHLVRRRGQEARLRCSPMKGHSHVYWYRQLPEEGLKFMVYLQKENIIDESGMPKERFSAEFPKEGPSILRIQQVVRGDSAAYFCASSRSGLADRNEQFFGPGTRLTVL.

CDR3 nucleotides: TGTGCCAGCAGCTTAGAAGGACAGGTTTATGAAAAACTGTTTTTT. This sequence encodes CASSLEGQVYEKLFF. The genes are TRBV7-9 and TRBJ1-4; 7 positions agree with TRBD1. This CDR3 is built from 15 residues. With 1 base clipped from V and 6 bases from J, the junction kept 5 bases outside the gene matches. From germline, CDR1 is SEHNR and CDR2 FQNEAQ (reference sequence).

The chain recombines TRBV30 with TRBJ1-5, with D perhaps matching TRBD1 (6 bases). Looked up from germline, CDR1 is GTSNPN and CDR2 is SVGIG (reference sequence). The V gene lost 2 bases and the J gene lost 5 bases, with 13 bases spanning the gap. The CDR3 has 14 amino acids. The DNA for the CDR3 is TGTGCCTGGAGTCAGGACAGTAAGGATCAGCCCCAGCATTTT. It is translated as CAWSQDSKDQPQHF.

This clonotype was detected once. The CDR3: CSAEARLAGGPPLTDTQYF. In DNA form, the CDR3 reads TGCAGTGCTGAGGCTCGACTAGCGGGAGGGCCGCCCCTCACAGATACGCAGTATTTT. The J gene is TRBJ2-3, the V gene TRBV20-1; 14 positions agree with TRBD2. CDR3 length: 19 amino acids. With 5 bases clipped from V and 2 bases from J, the junction kept 15 bases outside the gene matches. Germline V gives CDR1 DFQATT, CDR2 SNEGSKA (reference sequence).

The genes are TRBV15 and TRBJ2-5, with D possibly being TRBD2 (6 bases). Germline lookup yields CDR1 LNHNV and CDR2 YYDKDF (reference sequence). The CDR3 is 13 residues long. V lost 1 base, J lost 10 bases, and 13 bases lay in between. CDR3 region: CATSRGHGSIQYF. The CDR3 region has the DNA TGTGCCACCAGCAGAGGGCACGGGAGTATCCAGTACTTC.

The V gene is TRBV4-2, the J gene TRBJ2-3; 8 bases map to TRBD2. Germline loops: CDR1 LGHNA, CDR2 YNFKEQ. The CDR3 consists of 18 residues. After removal of 2 bases from V and 3 bases from J, the junction contained 13 bases not matched to a gene. Here the CDR3 reads CASSQSGGGRYRTDTQYF. The CDR3 DNA follows: TGTGCCAGCAGCCAATCGGGGGGGGGCCGTTATAGGACAGATACGCAGTATTTT.

The chain recombines TRBV7-2 with TRBJ1-2; no clear D gene. Germline V lookup: CDR1 SGHTA, CDR2 FQGNSA. V gave up 5 bases and J gave up 0 bases, with 10 bases separating them. This CDR3 comprises 14 residues. CDR3 bases: TGTGCCAGCAGCGAAAGTATAGCTAACTATGGCTACACCTTC. Amino acids: CASSESIANYGYTF.

The rearrangement links TRBV4-2 to TRBJ1-1, with no clear D. There are 15 residues in the CDR3. Germline values: CDR1 LGHNA, CDR2 YNFKEQ. Between the trimmed V and J ends, which lost 2 bases and 3 bases, there was a span of 13 bases. In DNA form, the CDR3 reads TGTGCCAGCAGCCAATCGGCCCGGTCTTACACTGAAGCTTTCTTT. It specifies CASSQSARSYTEAFF.

This chain links TRBV10-3 with TRBJ2-1, with 16 bases aligning to TRBD2. The CDR3 runs to 20 residues. V trimming: 5 bases; J trimming: 1 base; junction bases outside the gene matches: 11. Germline loops: CDR1 ENHRY, CDR2 SYGVKD. The CDR3 spells CAISRSTGTSGGGSYNEQFF. The DNA for the CDR3 is TGTGCCATCAGTCGATCTACCGGGACTAGCGGGGGGGGATCCTACAATGAGCAGTTCTTC.

This CDR3 reads CSARRGSNTEAFF. Written as DNA, the CDR3 is TGCAGTGCTAGAAGGGGTTCGAACACTGAAGCTTTCTTT. V gene TRBV20-1 combines with J gene TRBJ1-1, with D possibly being TRBD1 (5 bases). Looked up from germline, CDR1 is DFQATT and CDR2 is SNEGSKA (reference sequence). V was shortened by 2 bases and J by 1 base, with 8 bases between the two germline ends. There are 13 residues in the CDR3.

CDR3 sequence: CASSVGPGGEVNGYTF. In nucleotides, the CDR3 is TGTGCCAGCAGCGTAGGTCCAGGGGGCGAGGTGAATGGCTACACCTTC. The V call is TRBV9, the J call TRBJ1-2; 8 bases agree with TRBD1. Germline V gene data show CDR1 as SGDLS and CDR2 as YYNGEE. J lost 6 bases, V lost 0 bases, and 10 bases had no gene match. The CDR3 is made up of 16 amino acids.

A single count supports this clonotype. The rearrangement links TRBV5-1 to TRBJ2-7, with 12 bases aligning to TRBD1. Trimming removed 1 base from V and 0 bases from J; junction bases left unmatched: 20. There are 22 residues in the CDR3. Germline-derived CDR1 and CDR2 are SGHRS and YFSETQ. For the CDR3, the DNA is TGCGCCAGCAGCTTGTTGGGGACAGGGGGCCAGTTAGCGGGACACCCCTCCTACGAGCAGTACTTC. Protein sequence: CASSLLGTGGQLAGHPSYEQYF.

The rearrangement joins TRBV12-3 or TRBV12-4 to TRBJ2-7, with a weak D call TRBD1 (5 bases). Trimming left V 5 bases short and J 5 bases short, with 16 bases between. This CDR3 has 14 amino acids. DNA for the CDR3: TGTGCCAGCAGTCCCCGGGCAGGGCGGAACGAGCAGTACTTC. As protein: CASSPRAGRNEQYF.